Presented here are 6 T cell receptor beta chains from one specimen sequenced in a study of T cells in Graves' hyperthyroidism and ophthalmopathy. Amplified TCR beta CDR3 regions derived from RNA transcripts. The HTBI set primed first-round TCR CDR3 RT-PCR. TCRdb fed the multiplex PCR reads into MiXCR, producing one record per CDR3 protein. The sample shows around 300,000 distinct CDR3 sequences, 13% of them seen only once. The specimen was blood. The receptors come from a woman aged 25 to 39 with Graves' hyperthyroidism that later progressed to Graves' ophthalmopathy.

J is TRBJ2-7 and V is TRBV28; perhaps TRBD1 as D (5 bases). V was clipped by 6 bases and J by 2 bases, with 8 bases between them. Germline CDR1 and CDR2: MDHEN and SYDVKM. This CDR3 has 12 residues. CDR3 amino acids: CASRSTAYEQYF. CDR3 nucleotide sequence: TGTGCCAGCAGATCGACAGCCTACGAGCAGTACTTC.

This clonotype was recorded a few times. The chain joins TRBV7-3 to TRBJ2-1; TRBD2 aligns across 15 bases. With V trimmed by 1 base and J by 10 bases, 2 bases remained unmatched. The CDR3 spans 15 residues. Germline CDR1 reads SGHTA; CDR2 reads FQGTGA. The CDR3 loop reads CASSLMGLAGGEQFF. In DNA form, the CDR3 reads TGTGCCAGCAGCTTAATGGGACTAGCGGGAGGCGAGCAGTTCTTC. Supplemented by reference TRBV7-3 and TRBJ2-1, the full variable domain reads GAGVSQTPSNKVTEKGKYVELRCDPISGHTALYWYRQSLGQGPEFLIYFQGTGAADDSGLPNDRFFAVRPEGSVSTLKIQRTERGDSAVYLCASSLMGLAGGEQFFGPGTRLTVL.

This clonotype was counted ten times or more. CDR3 sequence: CAWGTEAFF. CDR3 nucleotide sequence: TGTGCCTGGGGGACTGAAGCTTTCTTT. This chain joins TRBV30 and TRBJ1-1; no firm D call. Germline V lookup: CDR1 GTSNPN, CDR2 SVGIG (reference sequence). Trimming removed 5 bases at V and 5 bases at J, with 3 bases between. The CDR3 consists of 9 residues.

This clonotype was seen repeatedly, ten times or more. The genes are TRBV5-1 and TRBJ1-4; TRBD1 agrees at 7 bases. This CDR3 spans 16 amino acids. V gave up 4 bases and J gave up 7 bases; unmatched junction bases: 13. Germline CDR1 and CDR2: SGHRS and YFSETQ. CDR3 amino acids: CASSKDSPGGSEKLFF. DNA of the CDR3: TGCGCCAGCAGCAAGGACAGCCCAGGGGGGAGTGAAAAACTGTTTTTT. Full variable domain (missing parts from reference TRBV5-1 and TRBJ1-4): KAGVTQTPRYLIKTRGQQVTLSCSPISGHRSVSWYQQTPGQGLQFLFEYFSETQRNKGNFPGRFSGRQFSNSRSEMNVSTLELGDSALYLCASSKDSPGGSEKLFFGSGTQLSVL.

This clonotype was counted at least ten times. The rearrangement uses TRBV11-2 and TRBJ2-1; 8 positions agree with TRBD2. Trimming removed 0 bases from V and 4 bases from J; junction bases left unmatched: 2. Germline-derived CDR1 and CDR2 are SGHAT and FQNNGV. The CDR3 is 15 residues long. CDR3 sequence reads: CASSLEAGDYNEQFF. The CDR3 DNA reads as TGTGCCAGCAGCTTAGAAGCGGGAGATTACAATGAGCAGTTCTTC.

This clonotype was seen repeatedly, ten times or more. The chain uses TRBV6-1 and TRBJ2-3; D is uncertain. Trimming shortened V by 1 base and J by 0 bases, and 8 bases separated the two germline ends. The CDR3 is 15 residues long. Germline V gene data show CDR1 as MNHNS and CDR2 as SASEGT. The CDR3 sequence: CASSEDGSSTDTQYF. The DNA of the CDR3 is TGTGCCAGCAGTGAAGACGGCAGTAGCACAGATACGCAGTATTTT.